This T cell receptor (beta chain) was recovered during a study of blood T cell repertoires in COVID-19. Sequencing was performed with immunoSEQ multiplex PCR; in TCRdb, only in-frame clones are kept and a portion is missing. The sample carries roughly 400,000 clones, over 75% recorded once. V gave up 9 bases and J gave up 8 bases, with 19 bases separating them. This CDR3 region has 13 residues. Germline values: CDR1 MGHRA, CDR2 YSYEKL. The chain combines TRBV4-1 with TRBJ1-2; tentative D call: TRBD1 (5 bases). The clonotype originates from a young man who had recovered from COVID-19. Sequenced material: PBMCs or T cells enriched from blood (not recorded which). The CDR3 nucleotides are TGCGCCAGTACACCGACCGGGGGTGACGGCTACACCTTC. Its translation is CASTPTGGDGYTF.